What follows are 32 T cell receptor beta chains derived from one specimen sequenced in a study of blood T cell repertoires in COVID-19. The method was immunoSEQ multiplex PCR; TCRdb's version includes in-frame clones alone and lacks a portion of them. The sample records roughly 110,000 clones, 76% being singletons. Sequenced material: peripheral blood. Every receptor here comes from an elderly man with COVID-19, enrolled during active disease.

The chain uses TRBV6-5 and TRBJ1-1; D possibly corresponds to TRBD1 (5 bases). The CDR3 length is 13 residues. Trimming pared 6 bases from V and 2 bases from J, leaving 10 bases between. The germline gives CDR1 MNHEY, CDR2 SVGAGI. The CDR3 sequence: CASRAQGNTEAFF. The CDR3 nucleotides read TGTGCCAGCAGGGCCCAGGGTAACACTGAAGCTTTCTTT.

There are a few counts of this clone. DNA for the CDR3: TGCGCCAGCAGCTTGGAACAGGGGGCGCAAGGCTATGGCTACACCTTC. It specifies CASSLEQGAQGYGYTF. V usage is TRBV5-1 and J usage is TRBJ1-2; 9 bases map to TRBD1. Germline assignment: CDR1 SGHRS and CDR2 YFSETQ. The CDR3 runs 16 residues. J lost 4 bases, V lost 0 bases, and 7 bases had no gene match. The variable domain in full, with the rest retrieved from reference TRBV5-1 and TRBJ1-2, is KAGVTQTPRYLIKTRGQQVTLSCSPISGHRSVSWYQQTPGQGLQFLFEYFSETQRNKGNFPGRFSGRQFSNSRSEMNVSTLELGDSALYLCASSLEQGAQGYGYTFGSGTRLTVV.

The chain couples TRBV5-1 to TRBJ2-1; TRBD2 is a possible D gene (6 bases). CDR1 SGHRS and CDR2 YFSETQ come from the germline V gene. V was trimmed by 6 bases and J by 0 bases, leaving 13 bases between them. The CDR3 sequence is 15 residues long. The CDR3 region is CASNLDGGSYNEQFF. CDR3 sequence (DNA): TGCGCCAGCAACTTAGACGGGGGCTCCTACAATGAGCAGTTCTTC.

This clone was seen more than once but under ten times. The chain couples TRBV4-1 to TRBJ1-2; D remains unclear. V was trimmed by 1 base and J by 4 bases, leaving 19 bases between them. Germline values: CDR1 MGHRA, CDR2 YSYEKL. CDR3 length equals 17 residues. CDR3 loop: CASSQVPIELGGYGYTF. CDR3 nucleotide sequence: TGCGCCAGCAGCCAAGTTCCAATTGAACTCGGAGGCTATGGCTACACCTTC.

The gene calls are TRBV28 and TRBJ2-3, with D tentatively TRBD2 (6 bases). Germline V gene lookup returns CDR1 MDHEN and CDR2 SYDVKM. This CDR3 spans 15 amino acids. Trimming took 2 bases from V and 6 from J, leaving 15 bases between them. The CDR3 DNA sequence: TGTGCCAGCAGTTTAAGACTAGGGCCGGGGGATACGCAGTATTTT. Translation gives CASSLRLGPGDTQYF. The full variable domain, in which reference TRBV28 and TRBJ2-3 provide the parts outside the CDR3, is DVKVTQSSRYLVKRTGEKVFLECVQDMDHENMFWYRQDPGLGLRLIYFSYDVKMKEKGDIPEGYSVSREKKERFSLILESASTNQTSMYLCASSLRLGPGDTQYFGPGTRLTVL.

The CDR3 spells CASRLEGGGQPNEKLFF. The CDR3 DNA follows: TGTGCAAGTCGCTTAGAAGGAGGGGGACAGCCTAATGAAAAACTGTTTTTT. The chain joins TRBV12-2 to TRBJ1-4; the tabulated D call, TRBD1, remains unverified against the DNA. TRBV12-2 is marked as a pseudogene. The CDR3 contains 17 residues.

The V and J genes are TRBV28 and TRBJ1-5; D is unclear. The ends were cut back, 6 bases at V and 0 bases at J, with 9 bases in the middle. The CDR3 has 14 residues. Looked up from germline, CDR1 is MDHEN and CDR2 is SYDVKM. For the CDR3, the DNA is TGTGCCAGCAGCTCATCGAGTAGCAATCAGCCCCAGCATTTT. The encoded protein is CASSSSSSNQPQHF. Supplemented by reference TRBV28 and TRBJ1-5, the full variable domain reads DVKVTQSSRYLVKRTGEKVFLECVQDMDHENMFWYRQDPGLGLRLIYFSYDVKMKEKGDIPEGYSVSREKKERFSLILESASTNQTSMYLCASSSSSSNQPQHFGDGTRLSIL.

The V call is TRBV28, the J call TRBJ2-1; 7 bases match TRBD1. J lost 5 bases, V lost 8 bases, and 3 bases had no gene match. CDR3 length: 12 residues. CDR1 and CDR2 from the germline V gene are MDHEN and SYDVKM. CDR3 amino acids: CASWDRHNEQFF. The DNA for the CDR3 is TGTGCCAGCTGGGACAGACACAATGAGCAGTTCTTC. The variable domain in full, with the rest retrieved from reference TRBV28 and TRBJ2-1, is DVKVTQSSRYLVKRTGEKVFLECVQDMDHENMFWYRQDPGLGLRLIYFSYDVKMKEKGDIPEGYSVSREKKERFSLILESASTNQTSMYLCASWDRHNEQFFGPGTRLTVL.

The V and J genes are TRBV19 and TRBJ2-7; D call uncertain. CDR3 length: 13 residues. Germline V gene lookup returns CDR1 LNHDA and CDR2 SQIVND (reference sequence). Trimming cost V 4 bases and J 4 bases, with 11 bases left between them. The CDR3 DNA is TGTGCCAGTAGTACCCGCCTAGGATACGAGCAGTACTTC. Its translation: CASSTRLGYEQYF. Together with reference TRBV19 and TRBJ2-7, the CDR3 gives the full variable domain: DGGITQSPKYLFRKEGQNVTLSCEQNLNHDAMYWYRQDPGQGLRLIYYSQIVNDFQKGDIAEGYSVSREKKESFPLTVTSAQKNPTAFYLCASSTRLGYEQYFGPGTRLTVT.

The genes are TRBV7-2 and TRBJ2-7, with D tentatively TRBD2 (6 bases). The V and J ends lost 3 bases and 0 bases respectively, with 9 bases between them. Germline values: CDR1 SGHTA, CDR2 FQGNSA. This CDR3 spans 14 amino acids. DNA of the CDR3: TGTGCCAGCAGCTTGGGACTGAGCTCCTACGAGCAGTACTTC. The encoded protein is CASSLGLSSYEQYF.

The sample holds a few counts of this clone. The V gene is TRBV5-1, the J gene TRBJ1-2; a weak D match, TRBD1 (6 bases). The CDR3 contains 12 residues. Per the germline V gene, CDR1 is SGHRS and CDR2 is YFSETQ. Trimming shortened V by 2 bases and J by 8 bases, and 10 bases separated the two germline ends. The DNA of the CDR3 is TGCGCCAGCAGCTTCGCAGGGGTGGGCTACACCTTC. The encoded protein is CASSFAGVGYTF.

The rearrangement joins TRBV5-6 to TRBJ1-1; no firm D call. Deletions cut 2 bases from V and 4 bases from J, with 9 bases between. The CDR3 covers 13 residues. Per germline, CDR1 SGHDT and CDR2 YYEEEE. Here the CDR3 reads CASSFSGSTEAFF. Written as DNA, the CDR3 is TGTGCCAGCAGCTTTTCTGGGAGCACTGAAGCTTTCTTT.

The CDR3 nucleotides are TGTGCCAGCAGTGCGCCGGGACAGGGACCCGACTACACCTTC. Its protein product is CASSAPGQGPDYTF. The V call is TRBV28, the J call TRBJ1-2; TRBD1 aligns across 9 bases. V was clipped by 5 bases and J by 10 bases; unmatched bases: 11. CDR1 and CDR2 from the germline V gene are MDHEN and SYDVKM. The CDR3 has 14 residues.

There are a few counts of this clone. The chain is built from TRBV5-1 and TRBJ2-1; 10 bases line up with TRBD1. Germline trimming cut 2 bases from V and 9 bases from J; bases unmatched to any gene: 5. The CDR3 consists of 14 residues. Germline CDR1 SGHRS, CDR2 YFSETQ. CDR3 residues: CASSFWGQGSEQFF. CDR3 nucleotides: TGCGCCAGCAGCTTCTGGGGACAGGGGAGTGAGCAGTTCTTC. The full variable domain, completed using reference TRBV5-1 and TRBJ2-1, is KAGVTQTPRYLIKTRGQQVTLSCSPISGHRSVSWYQQTPGQGLQFLFEYFSETQRNKGNFPGRFSGRQFSNSRSEMNVSTLELGDSALYLCASSFWGQGSEQFFGPGTRLTVL.

The rearrangement joins TRBV5-1 to TRBJ1-3; TRBD1 might be the D (6 bases). Deletions cut 1 base from V and 0 bases from J, with 8 bases between. Looked up from germline, CDR1 is SGHRS and CDR2 is YFSETQ. CDR3 length: 15 amino acids. The CDR3 region is CASSLTGSSGNTIYF. The DNA for the CDR3 is TGCGCCAGCAGCTTGACAGGGTCCTCTGGAAACACCATATATTTT.

This clone turned up a few times. The gene calls are TRBV4-2 and TRBJ2-1; 7 nucleotides align to TRBD2. Per the germline V gene, CDR1 is LGHNA and CDR2 is YNFKEQ. V lost 0 bases, J lost 7 bases, and 12 bases stayed unmatched. This CDR3 is built from 17 residues. The DNA of the CDR3 is TGTGCCAGCAGCCAAGATGGCGGGAGCCTCAACGGAAATGAGCAGTTCTTC. Translated: CASSQDGGSLNGNEQFF.

The V and J genes are TRBV28 and TRBJ2-7; 8 positions agree with TRBD1. Germline V gene lookup returns CDR1 MDHEN and CDR2 SYDVKM. CDR3 size: 14 residues. The J segment lost 3 bases and the V segment lost 4 bases, leaving 5 bases of the junction unmatched. This CDR3 reads CASSSTGGNYEQYF. CDR3 bases: TGTGCCAGCAGTTCTACAGGGGGGAACTACGAGCAGTACTTC. The full variable domain, in which reference TRBV28 and TRBJ2-7 provide the parts outside the CDR3, is DVKVTQSSRYLVKRTGEKVFLECVQDMDHENMFWYRQDPGLGLRLIYFSYDVKMKEKGDIPEGYSVSREKKERFSLILESASTNQTSMYLCASSSTGGNYEQYFGPGTRLTVT.

About this clone: This same CDR3 is encoded by further DNA sequences in the sample. The rearrangement joins TRBV19 to TRBJ2-7, with 8 bases fitting TRBD1. From germline, CDR1 is LNHDA and CDR2 SQIVND (reference sequence). The trim removed 2 bases at V and 3 bases at J, leaving 0 bases unmatched. The CDR3 is made up of 13 amino acids. The CDR3 reads CASSITGGYEQYF. CDR3 sequence (DNA): TGTGCCAGTAGTATAACAGGGGGCTACGAGCAGTACTTC.

The J gene is TRBJ2-7, the V gene TRBV7-9, with 9 bases fitting TRBD1. With V trimmed by 5 bases and J by 4 bases, 3 bases remained unmatched. The CDR3 covers 13 residues. Germline assignment: CDR1 SEHNR and CDR2 FQNEAQ (reference sequence). The CDR3 loop is CASSQQGAYEQYF. DNA for the CDR3: TGTGCCAGCAGCCAACAGGGGGCTTACGAGCAGTACTTC.

The chain joins TRBV7-2 to TRBJ2-2, with 8 bases identical to TRBD2. The germline V gene has CDR1 SGHTA and CDR2 FQGNSA. V shed 3 bases and J 6 bases; nucleotides not matched to a gene: 9. This CDR3 is 16 amino acids long. CDR3 residues: CASSLIPGGHSGELFF. The CDR3 nucleotides read TGTGCCAGCAGCTTGATTCCGGGAGGGCATTCCGGGGAGCTGTTTTTT.

A few counts support this clone. The chain carries TRBV6-5 and TRBJ2-1, with D unclear. Germline loops: CDR1 MNHEY, CDR2 SVGAGI. The CDR3 extends over 14 amino acids. V was pared by 5 bases and J by 7 bases, with 15 bases between. The CDR3 region has the DNA TGTGCCAGCAGTCAGCCGGCAGGTAGGAATGAGCAGTTCTTC. This encodes CASSQPAGRNEQFF.

This clone was counted only a few times. This chain links TRBV4-1 with TRBJ2-2; unclear D gene. The CDR3 sequence is 14 residues long. Per germline, CDR1 MGHRA and CDR2 YSYEKL. Trimming left V 4 bases short and J 5 bases short, with 11 bases between. The CDR3 DNA sequence: TGCGCCAGCAGCCCTACCCCTAGAACCGGGGAGCTGTTTTTT. This codes for CASSPTPRTGELFF.

The rearrangement joins TRBV4-2 to TRBJ2-2, with a tentative D call TRBD2 (5 bases). CDR3 size: 14 residues. Germline V gene data show CDR1 as LGHNA and CDR2 as YNFKEQ. Trimming took off 7 bases at V and 0 bases at J, with 9 bases between the two ends. This CDR3 is CASTPGSNTGELFF. The CDR3 DNA follows: TGTGCCAGCACCCCGGGGTCGAACACCGGGGAGCTGTTTTTT.

The chain recombines TRBV7-6 with TRBJ2-5; D may be TRBD1 (6 bases). Looked up from germline, CDR1 is SGHVS and CDR2 is FNYEAQ. CDR3 length: 14 amino acids. Deletions cut 1 base from V and 7 bases from J, with 13 bases between. This CDR3 is CASSLEVQGWTQYF. The DNA for the CDR3 is TGTGCCAGCAGCTTAGAAGTCCAGGGGTGGACCCAGTACTTC.

The chain joins TRBV5-1 to TRBJ2-1, with a possible D match to TRBD1 (5 bases). The CDR3 runs 14 residues. The germline V gene has CDR1 SGHRS and CDR2 YFSETQ. The germline V and J ends were trimmed by 1 base and 8 bases, with 13 bases remaining between them. CDR3 coding DNA: TGCGCCAGCAGCTTGCCAGGGTCCTCGGATGAGCAGTTCTTC. Its translation is CASSLPGSSDEQFF.

The rearrangement links TRBV5-4 to TRBJ1-6, with a possible D match to TRBD1 (6 bases). The CDR3 is 16 amino acids. From germline, CDR1 is SGHNT and CDR2 YYREEE (reference sequence). Trimming shortened V by 3 bases and J by 3 bases, and 13 bases separated the two germline ends. In DNA form, the CDR3 reads TGTGCCAGCAGCTCCGGCGCAGGGGTCTATAATTCACCCCTCCACTTT. Residues: CASSSGAGVYNSPLHF.

V usage is TRBV19 and J usage is TRBJ1-1; 7 bases fit TRBD1. V shed 2 bases and J 8 bases; nucleotides not matched to a gene: 2. Germline values: CDR1 LNHDA, CDR2 SQIVND (reference sequence). CDR3 length equals 12 residues. The DNA of the CDR3 is TGTGCCAGTAGTATACGACAGGGAGAAGCTTTCTTT. It specifies CASSIRQGEAFF. The complete variable domain, with remaining parts taken from reference TRBV19 and TRBJ1-1, reads DGGITQSPKYLFRKEGQNVTLSCEQNLNHDAMYWYRQDPGQGLRLIYYSQIVNDFQKGDIAEGYSVSREKKESFPLTVTSAQKNPTAFYLCASSIRQGEAFFGQGTRLTVV.

The rearrangement links TRBV5-1 to TRBJ2-5; 9 bases agree with TRBD2. The CDR3 is 15 amino acids. Germline values: CDR1 SGHRS, CDR2 YFSETQ. Unmatched junction bases numbered 13, after V lost 7 bases and J lost 6 bases. CDR3 in DNA: TGCGCCAGCCTCCCGGGTAGCGGGAGTGGTAAGACCCAGTACTTC. This codes for CASLPGSGSGKTQYF.

This clone was detected only a few times. J is TRBJ2-1 and V is TRBV24-1; 11 bases fit TRBD2. V shed 4 bases and J 8 bases; nucleotides not matched to a gene: 15. The CDR3 totals 18 residues. CDR1 is KGHDR and CDR2 is SFDVKD in the germline V gene. The CDR3 sequence: CATSDPTSGTRLGHEQFF. Written as DNA, the CDR3 is TGTGCCACCAGTGACCCGACTAGCGGGACAAGGTTAGGCCATGAGCAGTTCTTC.

This clone has just a few counts. The CDR3 here is CASSFPPGTSAPNEQFF. The CDR3 region has the DNA TGTGCCAGCAGCTTTCCCCCCGGGACTAGCGCTCCCAATGAGCAGTTCTTC. The chain recombines TRBV7-3 with TRBJ2-1; 10 nucleotides line up with TRBD2. The CDR3 has 17 amino acids. In germline, CDR1 is SGHTA, CDR2 FQGTGA. J was trimmed by 6 bases and V by 3 bases; bases with no gene match: 11. Variable domain in full (rest from reference TRBV7-3 and TRBJ2-1): GAGVSQTPSNKVTEKGKYVELRCDPISGHTALYWYRQSLGQGPEFLIYFQGTGAADDSGLPNDRFFAVRPEGSVSTLKIQRTERGDSAVYLCASSFPPGTSAPNEQFFGPGTRLTVL.

The chain couples TRBV6-5 to TRBJ2-1; a weak D match, TRBD1 (7 bases). Germline V gene sequence: CDR1 MNHEY, CDR2 SVGAGI. CDR3 length: 14 residues. V lost 2 bases and J 8 bases, leaving 13 bases between the germline ends. CDR3 sequence: CASSYRGRGDEQFF. CDR3 DNA: TGTGCCAGCAGTTACAGGGGCAGGGGGGATGAGCAGTTCTTC.

V gene TRBV27 combines with J gene TRBJ1-3; D may be TRBD1 (6 bases). V was cut by 6 bases and J by 0 bases, with 9 bases left in between. The CDR3 spans 14 residues. Germline CDR1 MNHEY, CDR2 SMNVEV (reference sequence). The DNA for the CDR3 is TGTGCCAGCAGATTGACAGGCTCTGGAAACACCATATATTTT. It specifies CASRLTGSGNTIYF.